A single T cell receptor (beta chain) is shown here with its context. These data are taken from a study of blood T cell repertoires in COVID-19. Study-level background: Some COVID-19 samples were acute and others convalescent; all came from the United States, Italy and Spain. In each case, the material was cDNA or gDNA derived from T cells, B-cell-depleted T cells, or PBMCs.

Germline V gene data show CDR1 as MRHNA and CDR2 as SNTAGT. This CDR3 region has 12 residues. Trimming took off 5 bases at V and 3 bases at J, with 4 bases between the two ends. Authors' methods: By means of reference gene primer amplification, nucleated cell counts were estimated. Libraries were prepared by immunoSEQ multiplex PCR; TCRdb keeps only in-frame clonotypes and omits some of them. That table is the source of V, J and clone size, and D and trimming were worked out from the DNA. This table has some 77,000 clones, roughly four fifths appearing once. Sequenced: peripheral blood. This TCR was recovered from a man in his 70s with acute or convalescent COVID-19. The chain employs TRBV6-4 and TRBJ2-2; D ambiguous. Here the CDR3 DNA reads TGTGCCAGCAGTCTAGACACCGGGGAGCTGTTTTTT. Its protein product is CASSLDTGELFF.